This TCR beta chain was sequenced during a study of blood T cell repertoires in COVID-19. About the research overall: Sample material is recorded as cDNA or gDNA derived from T cells, B-cell-depleted T cells, or PBMCs.

This clone is a singleton in its sample. A Seattle source enrolled patients during active infection and followed them longitudinally. V gave up 6 bases and J gave up 2 bases; unmatched junction bases: 6. In germline, CDR1 is MDHEN, CDR2 SYDVKM. The CDR3 length is 14 residues. Per the original data handling: Nucleated cell number was recorded as an estimate derived from reference gene primer amplification. Sequencing used immunoSEQ multiplex PCR; TCRdb keeps in-frame clones, though not all of them. V, J and clone size are taken as reported in that table, and D and trimming were inferred from the DNA itself. The sample carries roughly 500,000 clones, 89% recorded once.

The TCR comes from a man younger than 35 with COVID-19, enrolled during active disease. The chain recombines TRBV28 with TRBJ2-7, with 8 positions matching TRBD2. The sample comprised peripheral blood. This chain's CDR3 is CASSLSGNPYEQYF. The CDR3, as DNA: TGTGCCAGCAGCCTTAGCGGGAATCCCTACGAGCAGTACTTC.